Listed below are T cell receptor beta chains from one sample, sequenced in a study of regulatory T cells in long-lasting Graves disease. Via MiXCR, TCRdb re-called the multiplex PCR reads, giving one row per CDR3 protein. In the table there are about 530,000 distinct CDR3 sequences, 15% to 20% of which are singletons. The same specimen was also included in a second study, on T cells in Graves' hyperthyroidism and ophthalmopathy.

The starting material was peripheral blood mononuclear cells (PBMCs), obtained at new diagnosis, from a patient treated with antithyroid drugs. The receptors come from a woman aged 35-65 years with Graves disease. Each CDR3 is given with its conserved first and last residue. The D gene is left open where the match is weak. The size of a clone is reported for some rows only, either as once, few or many, or as a class for expanded clones.

>TRBV2|.|TRBJ1-1|.
CASSSGINTEAFF
TGTGCCAGCAGCTCTGGTATTAACACTGAAGCTTTCTTT
>TRBV28|.|TRBJ1-5|.
CATTGPSNQPQHF
TGTGCCACCACAGGTCCTAGCAATCAGCCCCAGCATTTT
>TRBV6-1|.|TRBJ2-6|.
CASSTDEAGANVLTF
TGTGCCAGCAGCACCGACGAGGCTGGGGCCAACGTCCTGACTTTC
>TRBV27|many|TRBJ1-2|.
CASTQGSYGYTF
TGTGCCAGCACCCAGGGGAGCTATGGCTACACCTTC
>TRBV28|many|TRBJ2-4|.
CASSYSGQNIQYF
TGTGCCAGCAGTTATTCAGGACAAAACATTCAGTACTTC
>TRBV7-2|many|TRBJ2-3|TRBD1
CASSSDRSNTDTQYF
TGTGCCAGCAGCTCGGACAGGAGTAACACAGATACGCAGTATTTT
>TRBV6-1|.|TRBJ2-2|.
CAGTEQGPNTGELFF
TGTGCCGGCACTGAACAGGGTCCGAACACCGGGGAGCTGTTTTTT
>TRBV29-1|many|TRBJ1-1|.
CSVEDRAASTEAFF
TGCAGCGTTGAAGATCGGGCAGCTAGCACTGAAGCTTTCTTT
>TRBV15|.|TRBJ1-1|TRBD1
CATSRGGQGTPEAFF
TGTGCCACCAGCAGAGGTGGACAGGGGACCCCTGAAGCTTTCTTT
>TRBV12-5|few|TRBJ2-3|TRBD2
CASGLVVAGEPDTQYF
TGTGCTAGTGGTTTGGTGGTAGCGGGGGAACCAGATACGCAGTATTTT
>TRBV6-1|.|TRBJ1-5|.
CASSLLLTRGSVPPQHF
TGTGCCAGCAGTCTCCTCCTTACCAGGGGCTCCGTACCGCCCCAGCATTTT
>TRBV4-1|.|TRBJ2-2|.
CASSQPGSSNGELFF
TGCGCCAGCAGCCAACCCGGATCCAGCAACGGGGAGCTGTTTTTT
>TRBV19|.|TRBJ2-2|.
CASSPRVVGELFF
TGTGCCAGTAGTCCCAGGGTTGTCGGGGAGCTGTTTTTT
>TRBV12-3/TRBV12-4|many|TRBJ1-1|.
CASRPRIMNTEAFF
TGTGCCAGCAGACCGAGGATAATGAACACTGAAGCTTTCTTT
>TRBV2|many|TRBJ1-5|.
CASAEGPQPQHF
TGTGCCAGCGCGGAAGGTCCTCAGCCCCAGCATTTT
>TRBV12-3/TRBV12-4|many|TRBJ2-5|.
CASSFVAGKETQYF
TGTGCCAGCAGTTTTGTGGCGGGGAAAGAGACCCAGTACTTC
>TRBV9|.|TRBJ2-3|TRBD2
CASSVDGGGAIDTQYF
TGTGCCAGCAGCGTAGACGGCGGGGGGGCCATAGATACGCAGTATTTT
>TRBV15|.|TRBJ2-7|.
CATSRDRYSYEQYF
TGTGCCACCAGCAGAGATCGGTATTCCTACGAGCAGTACTTC
>TRBV5-5|few|TRBJ2-3|.
CASSIARPPGDVTQYF
TGTGCCAGCAGCATTGCACGGCCCCCCGGAGATGTTACGCAGTATTTT
>TRBV5-1|many|TRBJ2-5|TRBD1
CANRDRRRETQYF
TGCGCCAACCGGGACAGACGAAGGGAGACCCAGTACTTC
>TRBV18|many|TRBJ1-2|.
CASSPSQGDGYGYTF
TGTGCCAGCTCACCCTCGCAGGGCGACGGCTATGGCTACACCTTC
>TRBV2|few|TRBJ2-5|.
CASVFQETQYF
TGTGCTTCGGTTTTCCAAGAGACCCAGTACTTC
>TRBV6-1|many|TRBJ1-1|.
CASSRSSGLNTEAFF
TGTGCCAGCAGTCGTTCCTCCGGTTTGAACACTGAAGCTTTCTTT